Listed here are 15 T cell receptor beta chains from one sample, sequenced in a study of cytomegalovirus exposure and HLA in healthy donors. 60 Vbeta and 13 Jbeta primers were used in PCR. Assay used: immunoSEQ multiplex PCR; TCRdb lists only in-frame clones, some missing. In the table there are some 54,000 clones, around 66% of which are singletons. Sample: PBMCs. These receptors came from a man between 18 and 35 years old in good health and CMV-seronegative.

The chain employs TRBV10-1 and TRBJ1-4, with D perhaps TRBD1 (5 bases). Germline V lookup: CDR1 WNHNN, CDR2 SYGVQD (reference sequence). The CDR3 has 13 residues. V was clipped by 6 bases and J by 6 bases, with 11 bases between them. The CDR3 region is CASSRERDEKLFF. CDR3 sequence (DNA): TGCGCCAGCAGCAGGGAAAGGGATGAAAAACTGTTTTTT.

The chain links TRBV6-6 to TRBJ1-1; D gene ambiguous. The V gene's germline CDR1 is MNHNY and CDR2 SVGAGI (reference sequence). The ends were cut back, 3 bases at V and 6 bases at J, with 5 bases in the middle. There are 11 residues in the CDR3. CDR3 in DNA: TGTGCCAGCAGTTATAACTCTGAAGCTTTCTTT. This encodes CASSYNSEAFF.

This sequence joins TRBV7-2 and TRBJ2-7; 7 nucleotides match TRBD2. With 5 bases clipped from V and 0 bases from J, the junction kept 4 bases outside the gene matches. Germline V gene data show CDR1 as SGHTA and CDR2 as FQGNSA. This CDR3 contains 14 residues. The DNA for the CDR3 is TGTGCCAGCAGCCCTAGCGGTTTCTCCTACGAGCAGTACTTC. It is translated as CASSPSGFSYEQYF.

The rearrangement joins TRBV29-1 to TRBJ1-1; D remains unclear. The CDR3 sequence is 10 residues long. CDR1 and CDR2 from the germline V gene are SQVTM and ANQGSEA. Trimming removed 7 bases from V and 4 bases from J, with 7 bases in between. In DNA form, the CDR3 reads TGCAGCGGTCAGGCCACTGAAGCTTTCTTT. This codes for CSGQATEAFF. Full variable domain (remainder filled in from reference TRBV29-1 and TRBJ1-1): SAVISQKPSRDICQRGTSLTIQCQVDSQVTMMFWYRQQPGQSLTLIATANQGSEATYESGFVIDKFPISRPNLTFSTLTVSNMSPEDSSIYLCSGQATEAFFGQGTRLTVV.

The rearrangement uses TRBV4-3 and TRBJ2-7; perhaps TRBD1 as D (5 bases). Trimming left V 0 bases short and J 5 bases short, with 26 bases between. CDR3 size: 19 residues. Germline values: CDR1 LGHNA, CDR2 YSLEER. The CDR3 protein is CASSQDREDSPRGSDEQYF. The CDR3 DNA reads TGCGCCAGCAGCCAAGATAGGGAAGACAGCCCCCGAGGATCGGACGAGCAGTACTTC.

V gene TRBV30 combines with J gene TRBJ2-1; TRBD1 agrees at 8 bases. Germline loops: CDR1 GTSNPN, CDR2 SVGIG (reference sequence). The ends lost 1 base at V and 8 bases at J; junction bases unmatched: 7. The CDR3 contains 14 residues. CDR3 in amino acids: CAWSARTGWDEQFF. CDR3 DNA: TGTGCCTGGAGTGCCCGGACAGGGTGGGATGAGCAGTTCTTC. Full variable domain (remainder filled in from reference TRBV30 and TRBJ2-1): SQTIHQWPATLVQPVGSPLSLECTVEGTSNPNLYWYRQAAGRGLQLLFYSVGIGQISSEVPQNLSASRPQDRQFILSSKKLLLSDSGFYLCAWSARTGWDEQFFGPGTRLTVL.

The chain joins TRBV7-7 to TRBJ2-5; a weak D match, TRBD1 (5 bases). The germline V and J ends were trimmed by 1 base and 0 bases, with 9 bases remaining between them. Per the germline V gene, CDR1 is SSHAT and CDR2 is FNYEAQ (reference sequence). This CDR3 has 15 amino acids. In nucleotides, the CDR3 is TGTGCCAGCAGCTTAGGGGCAGGGTACCAAGAGACCCAGTACTTC. Translation gives CASSLGAGYQETQYF.

The CDR3: CASSPGVAETQYF. The CDR3 DNA sequence: TGTGCCAGCAGCCCAGGGGTGGCGGAGACCCAGTACTTC. This sequence joins TRBV5-4 and TRBJ2-5, with a tentative D call TRBD1 (6 bases). Trimming removed 4 bases at V and 5 bases at J, with 12 bases between. The germline V gene encodes CDR1 SGHNT and CDR2 YYREEE (reference sequence). The CDR3 extends over 13 amino acids.

This clone was recorded a few times. The rearrangement joins TRBV4-3 to TRBJ2-7, with D perhaps TRBD1 (6 bases). Germline CDR1 and CDR2: LGHNA and YSLEER. Trimming pared 0 bases from V and 1 base from J, leaving 10 bases between. This CDR3 is built from 15 residues. Here the CDR3 DNA reads TGCGCCAGCAGCCAAGACTGGGACACTTCCTACGAGCAGTACTTC. Its translation: CASSQDWDTSYEQYF.

The chain links TRBV10-2 to TRBJ2-7, with 8 positions matching TRBD2. V lost 4 bases, J lost 6 bases, and 5 bases stayed unmatched. CDR1 and CDR2 from the germline V gene are WSHSY and SAAADI. CDR3 length equals 13 residues. For the CDR3, the DNA is TGCGCCAGCAGTGGCCGGGAGGGCCGCGAGCAGTACTTC. This translates into CASSGREGREQYF.

This chain links TRBV25-1 with TRBJ1-1, with D perhaps TRBD1 (5 bases). There are 13 residues in the CDR3. The V and J ends lost 5 bases and 0 bases respectively, with 7 bases between them. Germline V lookup: CDR1 MGHDK, CDR2 SYGVNS. CDR3 sequence reads: CASSWGLNTEAFF. The CDR3 DNA is TGTGCCAGCAGTTGGGGCTTGAACACTGAAGCTTTCTTT. The entire variable domain, with the rest obtained from reference TRBV25-1 and TRBJ1-1, is as follows: EADIYQTPRYLVIGTGKKITLECSQTMGHDKMYWYQQDPGMELHLIHYSYGVNSTEKGDLSSESTVSRIRTEHFPLTLESARPSHTSQYLCASSWGLNTEAFFGQGTRLTVV.

V usage is TRBV4-2 and J usage is TRBJ1-2, with 10 bases lining up with TRBD1. This CDR3 has 13 residues. Germline values: CDR1 LGHNA, CDR2 YNFKEQ. The V and J ends lost 3 bases and 8 bases, in that order; junction bases with no gene match: 3. The chain's CDR3 is CASSHPTGGGYTF. CDR3 DNA sequence: TGTGCCAGCAGCCACCCGACAGGGGGCGGCTACACCTTC.

This clone was observed once. The chain joins TRBV7-2 to TRBJ1-6; D not certain. Trimming left V 0 bases short and J 11 bases short, with 8 bases between. Germline-derived CDR1 and CDR2 are SGHTA and FQGNSA. The CDR3 sequence is 13 residues long. CDR3 sequence (DNA): TGTGCCAGCAGCTTAGCGCGTGGAGCACCCCTCCACTTT. Amino acid sequence: CASSLARGAPLHF.

The rearrangement uses TRBV14 and TRBJ2-1; 7 nucleotides match TRBD2. The CDR3 is 16 residues long. The germline gives CDR1 SGHDN, CDR2 FVKESK. Losses at the gene ends were 0 bases for V and 8 bases for J; bases not matched to a gene: 10. The DNA of the CDR3 is TGTGCCAGCAGCCAAGACCGCGGGAGCTTTGTCGATGAGCAGTTCTTC. Translation: CASSQDRGSFVDEQFF.

This clone was detected a few times. The V call is TRBV7-2, the J call TRBJ1-4; D ambiguous. The CDR3 contains 15 residues. Trimming stripped 1 base from V and 4 bases from J, with 10 bases between. Looked up from germline, CDR1 is SGHTA and CDR2 is FQGNSA. CDR3 loop: CASSLDLRFNEKLFF. CDR3 in DNA: TGTGCCAGCAGCTTAGATCTTCGTTTTAATGAAAAACTGTTTTTT.